The subject of this entry is one T cell receptor beta chain. One end of the junction does not line up with germline, which may come from a read error. Looked up from germline, CDR1 is SSHAT and CDR2 is FNYEAQ (reference sequence). This CDR3 contains 16 residues. This sample is part of a study of memory CD4+ T cells and cytomegalovirus serostatus. Some clones are missing from TCRdb's copy, which holds only in-frame ones; the method was immunoSEQ multiplex PCR. The sample has 30,000 to 50,000 clones, about three quarters seen once; the top ten hold approximately 0.8%. Single viable CD3+CD4+CD8-CD45RO+ cells were sorted as the memory CD4+ T cells.

The sample consisted of memory CD4+ T cells from blood. This receptor was identified in an adult in good health and CMV-seronegative. The chain joins TRBV7-7 to TRBJ2-5, with D possibly being TRBD2 (7 bases). CDR3 amino acids: CASSLAGGGAVETQYF. The CDR3 DNA follows: TGTGCTAGCAGCTTAGCCGGAGGGGGGGCCGTTGAGACCCAGTACTTC.